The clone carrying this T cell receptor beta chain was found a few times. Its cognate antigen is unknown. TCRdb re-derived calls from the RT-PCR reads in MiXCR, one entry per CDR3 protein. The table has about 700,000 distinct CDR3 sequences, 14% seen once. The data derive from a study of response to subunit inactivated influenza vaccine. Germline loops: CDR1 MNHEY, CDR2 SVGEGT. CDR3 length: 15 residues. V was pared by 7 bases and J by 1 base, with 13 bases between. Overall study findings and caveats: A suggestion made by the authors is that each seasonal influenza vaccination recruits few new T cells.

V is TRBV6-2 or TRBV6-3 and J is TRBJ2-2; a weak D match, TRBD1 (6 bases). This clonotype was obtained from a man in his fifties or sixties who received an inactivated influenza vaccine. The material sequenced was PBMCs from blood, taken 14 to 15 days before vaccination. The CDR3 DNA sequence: TGTGCCAGCAAGACTGCACAGGGGAACACCGGGGAGCTGTTTTTT. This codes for CASKTAQGNTGELFF.